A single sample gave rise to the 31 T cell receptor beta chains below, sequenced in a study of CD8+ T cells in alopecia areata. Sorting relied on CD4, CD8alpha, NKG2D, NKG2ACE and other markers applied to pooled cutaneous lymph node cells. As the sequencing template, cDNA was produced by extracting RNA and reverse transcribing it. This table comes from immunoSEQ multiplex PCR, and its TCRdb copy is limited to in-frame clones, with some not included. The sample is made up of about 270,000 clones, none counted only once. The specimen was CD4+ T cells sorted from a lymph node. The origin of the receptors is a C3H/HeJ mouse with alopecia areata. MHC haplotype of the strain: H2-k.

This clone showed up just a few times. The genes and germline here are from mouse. The CDR3 is CASSQRTGGVYEQYF. The CDR3 bases that were read are TGTGCCAGCAGCCAAAGAACTGGGGGGGTTTAT. This chain uses TRBV5 with TRBJ2-7; 10 bases line up with TRBD2. With the read ending 4 residues before the CDR3 end, the germline J gene is used to fill in that end. The CDR3 sequence is 15 residues long. Germline CDR1 is LGHNA and CDR2 is YNLKQL (reference sequence).

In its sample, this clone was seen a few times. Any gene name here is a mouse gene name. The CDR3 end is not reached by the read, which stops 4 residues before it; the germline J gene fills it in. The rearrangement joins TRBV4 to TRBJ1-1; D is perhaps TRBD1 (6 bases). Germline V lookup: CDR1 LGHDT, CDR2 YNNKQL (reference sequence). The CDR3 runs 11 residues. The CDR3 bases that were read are TGTGCCAGCAGCCGGGACAAA. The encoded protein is CASSRDK. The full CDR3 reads CASSRDKEVFF.

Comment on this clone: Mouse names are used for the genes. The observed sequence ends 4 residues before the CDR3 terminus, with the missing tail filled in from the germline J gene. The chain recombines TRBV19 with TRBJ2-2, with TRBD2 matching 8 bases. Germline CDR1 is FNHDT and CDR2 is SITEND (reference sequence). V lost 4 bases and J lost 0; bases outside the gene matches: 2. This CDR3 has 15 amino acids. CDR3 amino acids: CASSATGANTGQLYF. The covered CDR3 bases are TGTGCCAGCAGTGCGACTGGGGCAAACACCGGG.

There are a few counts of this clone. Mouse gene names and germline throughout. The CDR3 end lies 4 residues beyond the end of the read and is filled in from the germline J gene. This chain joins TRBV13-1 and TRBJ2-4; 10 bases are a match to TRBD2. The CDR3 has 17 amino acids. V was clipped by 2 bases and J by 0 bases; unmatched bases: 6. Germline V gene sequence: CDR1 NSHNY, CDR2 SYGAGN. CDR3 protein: CASSDLRDWGSQNTLYF. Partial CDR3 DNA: TGTGCCAGCAGTGACCTCCGGGACTGGGGCAGTCAAAAC.

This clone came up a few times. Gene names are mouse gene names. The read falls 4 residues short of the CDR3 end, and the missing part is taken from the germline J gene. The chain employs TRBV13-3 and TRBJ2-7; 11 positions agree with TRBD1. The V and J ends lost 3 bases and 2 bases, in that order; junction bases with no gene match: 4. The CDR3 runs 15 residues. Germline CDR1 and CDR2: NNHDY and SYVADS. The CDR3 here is CASSVPGQGAYEQYF. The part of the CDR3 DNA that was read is TGTGCCAGCAGTGTCCCGGGACAGGGGGCCTAT.

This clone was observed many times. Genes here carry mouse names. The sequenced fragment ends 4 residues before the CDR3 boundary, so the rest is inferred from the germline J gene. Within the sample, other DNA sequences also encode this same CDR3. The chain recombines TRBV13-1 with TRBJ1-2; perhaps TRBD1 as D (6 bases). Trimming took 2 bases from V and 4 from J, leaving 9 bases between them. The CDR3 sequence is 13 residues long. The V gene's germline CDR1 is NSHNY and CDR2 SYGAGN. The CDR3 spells CASSEQGGSDYTF. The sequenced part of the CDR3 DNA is TGTGCCAGCAGTGAACAGGGAGGCTCC.

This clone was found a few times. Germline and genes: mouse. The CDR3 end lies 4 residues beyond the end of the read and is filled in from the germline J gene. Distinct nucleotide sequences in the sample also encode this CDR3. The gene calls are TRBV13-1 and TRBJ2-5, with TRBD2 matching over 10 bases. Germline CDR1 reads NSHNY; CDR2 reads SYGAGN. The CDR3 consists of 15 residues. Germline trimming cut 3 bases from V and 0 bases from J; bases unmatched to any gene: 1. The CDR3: CASSGDWGNQDTQYF. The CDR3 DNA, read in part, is TGTGCCAGCAGTGGGGACTGGGGTAACCAAGAC.

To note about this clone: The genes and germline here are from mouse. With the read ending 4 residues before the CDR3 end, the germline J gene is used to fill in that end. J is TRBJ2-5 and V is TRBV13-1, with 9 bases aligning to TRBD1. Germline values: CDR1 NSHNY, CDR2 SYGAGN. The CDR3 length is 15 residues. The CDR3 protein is CASSEQGAQGDTQYF. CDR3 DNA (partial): TGTGCCAGCAGTGAACAGGGGGCGCAGGGGGAC.

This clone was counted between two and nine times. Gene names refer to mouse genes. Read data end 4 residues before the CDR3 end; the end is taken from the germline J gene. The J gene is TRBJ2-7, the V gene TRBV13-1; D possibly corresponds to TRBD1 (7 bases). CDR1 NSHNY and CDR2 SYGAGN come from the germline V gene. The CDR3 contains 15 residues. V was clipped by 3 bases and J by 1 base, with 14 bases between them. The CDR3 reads CASSVNRGLSYEQYF. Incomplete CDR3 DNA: TGTGCCAGCAGTGTCAATAGGGGGCTTTCCTAT.

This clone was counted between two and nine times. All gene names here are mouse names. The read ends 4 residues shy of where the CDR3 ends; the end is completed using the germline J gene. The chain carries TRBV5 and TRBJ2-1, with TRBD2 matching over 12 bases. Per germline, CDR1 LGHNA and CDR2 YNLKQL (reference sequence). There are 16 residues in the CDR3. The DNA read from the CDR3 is TGTGCCAGCAGCCACATGGACTGGGGGGGGTTCGCT. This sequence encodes CASSHMDWGGFA. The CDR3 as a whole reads CASSHMDWGGFAEQFF.

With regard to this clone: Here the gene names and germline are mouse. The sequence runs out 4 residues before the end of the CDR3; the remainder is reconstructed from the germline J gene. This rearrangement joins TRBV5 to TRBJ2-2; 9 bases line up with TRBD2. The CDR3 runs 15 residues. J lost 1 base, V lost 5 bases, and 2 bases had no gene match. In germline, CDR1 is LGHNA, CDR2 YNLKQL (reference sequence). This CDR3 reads CASSGDWENTGQLYF. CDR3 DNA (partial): TGTGCCAGCAGCGGGGACTGGGAAAACACCGGG.

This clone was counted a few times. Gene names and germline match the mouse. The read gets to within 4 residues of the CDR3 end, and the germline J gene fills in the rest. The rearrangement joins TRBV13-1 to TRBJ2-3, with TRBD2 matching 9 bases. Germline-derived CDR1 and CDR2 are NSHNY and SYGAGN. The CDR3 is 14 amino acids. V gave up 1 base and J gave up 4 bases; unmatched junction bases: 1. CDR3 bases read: TGTGCCAGCAGTGATCTGGGGGGGACAGAA. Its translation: CASSDLGGTE. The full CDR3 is CASSDLGGTETLYF.

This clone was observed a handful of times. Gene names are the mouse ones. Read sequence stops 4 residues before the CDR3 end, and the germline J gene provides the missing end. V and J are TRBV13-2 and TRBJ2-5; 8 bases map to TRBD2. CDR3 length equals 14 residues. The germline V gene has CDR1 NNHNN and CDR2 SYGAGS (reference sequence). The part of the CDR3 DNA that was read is TGTGCCAGCGGTGATGCGTCTGGGGGGGAC. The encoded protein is CASGDASGGD. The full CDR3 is CASGDASGGDTQYF.

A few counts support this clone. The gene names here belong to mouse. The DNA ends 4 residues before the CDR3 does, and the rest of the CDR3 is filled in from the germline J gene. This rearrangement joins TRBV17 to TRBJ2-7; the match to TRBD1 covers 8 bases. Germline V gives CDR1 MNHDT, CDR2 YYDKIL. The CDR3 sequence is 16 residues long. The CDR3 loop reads CASSREETGTGYEQYF. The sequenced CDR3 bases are TGTGCTAGCAGTAGAGAGGAGACCGGGACAGGATAT.

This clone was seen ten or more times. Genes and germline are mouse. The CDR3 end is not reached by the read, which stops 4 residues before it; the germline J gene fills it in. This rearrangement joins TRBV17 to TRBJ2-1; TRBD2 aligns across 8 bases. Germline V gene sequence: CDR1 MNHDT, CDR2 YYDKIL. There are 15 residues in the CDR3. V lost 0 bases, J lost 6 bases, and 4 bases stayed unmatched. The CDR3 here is CASSRDRTGIAEQFF. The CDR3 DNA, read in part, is TGTGCTAGCAGTAGAGATCGGACTGGGATTGCT.

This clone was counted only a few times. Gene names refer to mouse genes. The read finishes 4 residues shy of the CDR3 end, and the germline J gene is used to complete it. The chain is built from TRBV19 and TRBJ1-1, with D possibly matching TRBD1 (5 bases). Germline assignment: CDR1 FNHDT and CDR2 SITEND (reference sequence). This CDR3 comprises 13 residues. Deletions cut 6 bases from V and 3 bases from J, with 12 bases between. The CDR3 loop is CASTNPTDTEVFF. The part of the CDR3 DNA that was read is TGTGCCAGCACCAACCCGACAGACACA.

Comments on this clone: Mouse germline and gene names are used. The part of the CDR3 DNA that was read is TGTGCCAGCAGCTCCGGGACAGAGCTA. Translated, it gives CASSSGTEL. The full CDR3 reads CASSSGTELEVFF. This sequence joins TRBV14 and TRBJ1-1, with 7 positions matching TRBD1. The read terminates 4 residues before the CDR3 end, so the remaining end is supplied by the germline J gene. Germline loops: CDR1 SGHDT, CDR2 FRDEAV. The CDR3 loop spans 13 amino acids.

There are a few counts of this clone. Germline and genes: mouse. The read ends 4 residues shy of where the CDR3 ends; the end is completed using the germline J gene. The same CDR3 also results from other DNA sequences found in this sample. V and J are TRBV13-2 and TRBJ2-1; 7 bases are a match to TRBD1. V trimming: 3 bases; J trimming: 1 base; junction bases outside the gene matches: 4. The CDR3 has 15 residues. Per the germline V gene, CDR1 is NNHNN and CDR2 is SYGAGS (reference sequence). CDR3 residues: CASGGPGQNYAEQFF. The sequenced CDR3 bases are TGTGCCAGCGGTGGTCCGGGACAGAACTATGCT.

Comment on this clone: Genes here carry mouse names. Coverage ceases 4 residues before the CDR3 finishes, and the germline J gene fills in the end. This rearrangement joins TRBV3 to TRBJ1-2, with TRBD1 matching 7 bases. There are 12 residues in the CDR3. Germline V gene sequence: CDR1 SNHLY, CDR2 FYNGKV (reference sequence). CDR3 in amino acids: CASSLDRDDYTF. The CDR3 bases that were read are TGTGCCAGCAGCCTCGACAGGGAC.

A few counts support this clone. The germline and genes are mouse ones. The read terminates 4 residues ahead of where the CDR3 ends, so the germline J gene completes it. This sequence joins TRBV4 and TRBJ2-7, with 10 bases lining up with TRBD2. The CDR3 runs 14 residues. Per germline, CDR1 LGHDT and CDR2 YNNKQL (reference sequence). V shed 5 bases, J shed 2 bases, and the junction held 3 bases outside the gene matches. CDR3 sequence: CASSITGGAYEQYF. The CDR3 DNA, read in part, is TGTGCCAGCAGCATAACTGGGGGGGCCTAT.

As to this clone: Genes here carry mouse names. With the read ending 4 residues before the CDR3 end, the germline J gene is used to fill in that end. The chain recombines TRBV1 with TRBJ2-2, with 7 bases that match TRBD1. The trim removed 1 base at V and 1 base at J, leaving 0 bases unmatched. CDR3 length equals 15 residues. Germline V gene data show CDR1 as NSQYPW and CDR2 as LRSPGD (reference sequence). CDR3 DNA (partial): TGCACCTGCAGTGCAGGGGACAGAAACACCGGG. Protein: CTCSAGDRNTG. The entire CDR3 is CTCSAGDRNTGQLYF.

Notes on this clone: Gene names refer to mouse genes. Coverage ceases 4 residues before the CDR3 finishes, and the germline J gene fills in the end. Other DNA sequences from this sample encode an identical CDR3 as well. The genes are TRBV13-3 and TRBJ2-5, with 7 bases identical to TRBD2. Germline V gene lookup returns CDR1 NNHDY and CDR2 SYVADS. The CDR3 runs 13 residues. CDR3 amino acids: CASSGTGKDTQYF. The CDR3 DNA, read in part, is TGTGCCAGCAGTGGGACTGGAAAAGAC.

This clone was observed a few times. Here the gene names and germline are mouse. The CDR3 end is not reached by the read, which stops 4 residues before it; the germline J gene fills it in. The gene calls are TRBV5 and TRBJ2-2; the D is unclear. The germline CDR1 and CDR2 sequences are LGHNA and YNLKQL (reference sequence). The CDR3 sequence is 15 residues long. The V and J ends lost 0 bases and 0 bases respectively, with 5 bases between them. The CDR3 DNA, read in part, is TGTGCCAGCAGCCAAGACAGGTCAAACACCGGG. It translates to CASSQDRSNTG. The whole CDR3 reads CASSQDRSNTGQLYF.

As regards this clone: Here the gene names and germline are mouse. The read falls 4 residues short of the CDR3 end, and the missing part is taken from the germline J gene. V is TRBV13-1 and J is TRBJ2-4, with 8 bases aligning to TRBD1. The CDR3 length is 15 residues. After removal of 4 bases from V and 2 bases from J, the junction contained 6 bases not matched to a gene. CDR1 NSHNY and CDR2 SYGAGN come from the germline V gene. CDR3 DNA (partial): TGTGCCAGCAGTTACCTGGACAGGGTTCAAAAC. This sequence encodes CASSYLDRVQN. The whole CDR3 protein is CASSYLDRVQNTLYF.

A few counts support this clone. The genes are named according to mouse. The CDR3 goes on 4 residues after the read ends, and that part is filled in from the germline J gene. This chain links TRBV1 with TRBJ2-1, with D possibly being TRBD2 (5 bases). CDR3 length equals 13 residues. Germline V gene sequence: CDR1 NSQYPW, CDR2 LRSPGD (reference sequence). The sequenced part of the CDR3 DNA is TGCACCTGCAGTGCAGGCGCTGGGGCT. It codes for CTCSAGAGA. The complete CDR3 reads CTCSAGAGAEQFF.

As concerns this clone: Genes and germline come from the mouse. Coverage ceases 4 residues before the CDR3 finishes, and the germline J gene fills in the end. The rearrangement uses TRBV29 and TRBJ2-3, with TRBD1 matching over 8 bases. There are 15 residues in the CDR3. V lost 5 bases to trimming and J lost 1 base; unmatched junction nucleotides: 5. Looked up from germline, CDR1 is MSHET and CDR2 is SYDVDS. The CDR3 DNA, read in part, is TGTGCTAGCAGTCGCCAGGGGGCGGGTGCAGAA. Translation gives CASSRQGAGAE. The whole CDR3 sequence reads CASSRQGAGAETLYF.

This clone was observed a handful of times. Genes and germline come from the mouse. The CDR3 bases that were read are TGTGCCAGCAGTGATATAGGACACCCAAACTCC. Its translation: CASSDIGHPNS. The full CDR3 protein is CASSDIGHPNSDYTF. V and J are TRBV13-3 and TRBJ1-2; weak D call: TRBD1 (5 bases). The CDR3 extends 4 residues past the end of the read, so its final part is completed from the germline J gene. The CDR3 extends over 15 amino acids. The V end lost 1 base, the J end lost 0 bases, and 10 bases lay between the germline ends. Germline assignment: CDR1 NNHDY and CDR2 SYVADS.

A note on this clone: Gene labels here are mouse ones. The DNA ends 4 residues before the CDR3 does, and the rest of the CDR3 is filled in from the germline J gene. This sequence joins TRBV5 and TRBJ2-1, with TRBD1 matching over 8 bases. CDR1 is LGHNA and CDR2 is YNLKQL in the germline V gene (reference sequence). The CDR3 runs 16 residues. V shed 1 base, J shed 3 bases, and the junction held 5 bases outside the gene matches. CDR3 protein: CASSQARQGPYAEQFF. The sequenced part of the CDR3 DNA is TGTGCCAGCAGCCAAGCCAGACAGGGGCCCTATGCT.

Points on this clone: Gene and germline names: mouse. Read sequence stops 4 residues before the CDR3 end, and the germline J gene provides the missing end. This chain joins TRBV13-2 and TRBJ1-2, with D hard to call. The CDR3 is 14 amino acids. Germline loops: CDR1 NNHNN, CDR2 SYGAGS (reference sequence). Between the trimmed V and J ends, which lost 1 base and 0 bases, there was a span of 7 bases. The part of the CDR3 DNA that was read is TGTGCCAGCGGTGATCCAGCCTCAAACTCC. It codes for CASGDPASNS. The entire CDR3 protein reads CASGDPASNSDYTF.

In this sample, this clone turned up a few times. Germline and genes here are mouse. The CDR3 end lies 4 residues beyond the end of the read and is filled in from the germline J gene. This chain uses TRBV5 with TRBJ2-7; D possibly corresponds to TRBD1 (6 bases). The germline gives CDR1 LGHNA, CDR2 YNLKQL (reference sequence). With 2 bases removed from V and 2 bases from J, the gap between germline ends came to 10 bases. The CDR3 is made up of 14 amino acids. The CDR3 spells CASSQPWDTYEQYF. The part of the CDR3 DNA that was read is TGTGCCAGCAGCCAACCCTGGGACACCTAT.

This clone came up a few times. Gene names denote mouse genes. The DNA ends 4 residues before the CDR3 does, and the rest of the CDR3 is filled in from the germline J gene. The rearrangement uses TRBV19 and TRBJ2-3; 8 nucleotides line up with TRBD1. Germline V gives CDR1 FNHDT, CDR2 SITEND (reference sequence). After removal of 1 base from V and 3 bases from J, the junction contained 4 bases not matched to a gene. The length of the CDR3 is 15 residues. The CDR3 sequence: CASSIRAGGAETLYF. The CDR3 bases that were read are TGTGCCAGCAGTATAAGGGCAGGGGGCGCAGAA.